The 4 T cell receptor beta chains given below trace back to one sample, sequenced in a study of shared clonotypes between healthy human individuals. This table comes from immunoSEQ multiplex PCR, and its TCRdb copy is limited to in-frame clones, with some not included. The sample has approximately 2.3 million clones, 90% to 95% seen once; the top ten hold 0.3% to 0.4%. Sequencing was carried out using naive CD4+ T cells from PBMCs. The subset denotes: CD45RA+ positively selected. Source of these receptors: a young man in good health. Some clones in this sample may be carry-over from other donors' samples.

V is TRBV7-9 and J is TRBJ1-1; maybe TRBD1 (6 bases). Germline V gene lookup returns CDR1 SEHNR and CDR2 FQNEAQ (reference sequence). V shed 3 bases and J shed 1 base, with 21 bases lying between them. This CDR3 contains 18 residues. CDR3 loop: CASSLRGRDPFSNTEAFF. Here the CDR3 DNA reads TGTGCCAGCAGCTTGCGGGGGCGGGACCCTTTTTCGAACACTGAAGCTTTCTTT.

This clone appeared once. V is TRBV18 and J is TRBJ1-3, with 8 nucleotides matching TRBD1. The trim removed 2 bases at V and 0 bases at J, leaving 6 bases unmatched. Germline V gives CDR1 KGHSH, CDR2 LQKENI. The CDR3 totals 17 residues. This CDR3 is CASSPLTGVSSGNTIYF. DNA of the CDR3: TGTGCCAGCTCACCATTGACAGGGGTGAGCTCTGGAAACACCATATATTTT.

The chain couples TRBV7-9 to TRBJ2-7; a weak D match, TRBD1 (6 bases). The ends were cut back, 2 bases at V and 5 bases at J, with 13 bases in the middle. The CDR3 length is 14 residues. CDR1 is SEHNR, CDR2 FQNEAQ, per germline (reference sequence). The CDR3 here is CASSLFTGKNEQYF. Here the CDR3 DNA reads TGTGCCAGCAGCTTATTCACAGGGAAGAACGAGCAGTACTTC.

This clone was detected only a few times. The chain has TRBV5-1 and TRBJ1-2, with 8 bases aligning to TRBD1. Unmatched junction bases numbered 0, after V lost 0 bases and J lost 2 bases. This CDR3 comprises 14 residues. Germline V gene data show CDR1 as SGHRS and CDR2 as YFSETQ. The chain's CDR3 is CASSLDRGNYGYTF. The CDR3 nucleotides read TGCGCCAGCAGCTTGGACAGGGGGAACTATGGCTACACCTTC. The entire variable domain, with the rest obtained from reference TRBV5-1 and TRBJ1-2, is as follows: KAGVTQTPRYLIKTRGQQVTLSCSPISGHRSVSWYQQTPGQGLQFLFEYFSETQRNKGNFPGRFSGRQFSNSRSEMNVSTLELGDSALYLCASSLDRGNYGYTFGSGTRLTVV.